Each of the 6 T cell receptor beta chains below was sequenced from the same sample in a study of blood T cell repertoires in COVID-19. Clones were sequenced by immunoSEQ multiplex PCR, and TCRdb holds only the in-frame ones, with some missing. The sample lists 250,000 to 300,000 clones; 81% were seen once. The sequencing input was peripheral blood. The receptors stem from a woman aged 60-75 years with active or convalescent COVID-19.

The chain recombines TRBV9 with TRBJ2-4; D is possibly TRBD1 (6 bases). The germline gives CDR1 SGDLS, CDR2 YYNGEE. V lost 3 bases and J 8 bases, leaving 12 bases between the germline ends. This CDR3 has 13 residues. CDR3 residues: CASSEGHRDIQYF. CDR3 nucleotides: TGTGCCAGCAGCGAGGGACACCGGGACATTCAGTACTTC. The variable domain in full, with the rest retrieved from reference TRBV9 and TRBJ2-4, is DSGVTQTPKHLITATGQRVTLRCSPRSGDLSVYWYQQSLDQGLQFLIQYYNGEERAKGNILERFSAQQFPDLHSELNLSSLELGDSALYFCASSEGHRDIQYFGAGTRLSVL.

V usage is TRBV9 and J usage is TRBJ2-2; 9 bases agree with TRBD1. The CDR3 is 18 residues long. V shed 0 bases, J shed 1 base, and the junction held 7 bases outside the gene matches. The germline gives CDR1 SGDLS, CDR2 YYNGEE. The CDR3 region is CASSVAGQGWQNTGELFF. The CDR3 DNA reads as TGTGCCAGCAGCGTAGCGGGACAGGGTTGGCAGAACACCGGGGAGCTGTTTTTT.

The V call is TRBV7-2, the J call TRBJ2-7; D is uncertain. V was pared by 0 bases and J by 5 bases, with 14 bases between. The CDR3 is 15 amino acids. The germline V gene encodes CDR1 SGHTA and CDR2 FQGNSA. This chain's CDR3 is CASSLAWSSLHEQYF. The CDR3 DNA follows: TGTGCCAGCAGCTTAGCCTGGTCTAGTCTCCACGAGCAGTACTTC.

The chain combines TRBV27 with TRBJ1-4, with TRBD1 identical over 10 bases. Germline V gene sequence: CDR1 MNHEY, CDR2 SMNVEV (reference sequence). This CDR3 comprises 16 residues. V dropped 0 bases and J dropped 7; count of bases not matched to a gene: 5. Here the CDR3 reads CASSLSRGTGAEKLFF. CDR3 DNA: TGTGCCAGCAGTTTATCGAGAGGGACAGGGGCTGAAAAACTGTTTTTT.

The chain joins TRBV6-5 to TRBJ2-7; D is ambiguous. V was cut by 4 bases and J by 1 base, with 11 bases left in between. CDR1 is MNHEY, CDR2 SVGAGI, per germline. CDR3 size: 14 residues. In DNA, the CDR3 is TGTGCCAGCAGTTCGACACCTCGTTCCTACGAGCAGTACTTC. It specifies CASSSTPRSYEQYF.

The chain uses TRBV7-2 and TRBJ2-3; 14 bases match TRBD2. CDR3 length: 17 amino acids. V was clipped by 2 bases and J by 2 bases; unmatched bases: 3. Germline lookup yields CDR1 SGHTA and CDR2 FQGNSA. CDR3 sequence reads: CASSLWTSGGITDTQYF. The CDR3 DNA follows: TGTGCCAGCAGCTTATGGACTAGCGGGGGGATCACAGATACGCAGTATTTT.